The entry that follows covers one T cell receptor (beta chain) sequence. The data originate from a study of blood T cell repertoires in COVID-19. Study details: PBMCs, B-cell-depleted T cells, or T cells were the source of the cDNA or gDNA that made up the material.

Trimming shortened V by 4 bases and J by 6 bases, and 18 bases separated the two germline ends. CDR1 and CDR2 from the germline V gene are SGHDN and FVKESK. This CDR3 has 16 residues. Sequencing was performed with immunoSEQ multiplex PCR; in TCRdb, only in-frame clones are kept and a portion is missing. The sample records about 440,000 clones, 87% being singletons. The chain has TRBV14 and TRBJ1-4; the D gene is possibly TRBD1 (6 bases). The sample comprised PBMCs or T cells enriched from blood (not recorded which). The sequence was obtained from a woman aged 18-30 years with acute COVID-19. CDR3 sequence: CASSREFWEGDEKLFF. DNA of the CDR3: TGTGCCAGCAGCCGAGAGTTTTGGGAGGGGGATGAAAAACTGTTTTTT.